Following are 14 T cell receptor beta chains from one sample sequenced in a study of blood T cells in healthy people across ages. Next came a second PCR, run for roughly 6 to 11 cycles, which used a sample-barcoded 5' primer along with a J-beta primer mix. TCRdb used MiXCR to reprocess the 5' RACE reads, holding one entry per CDR3 protein. The table lists 1.5 million to 1.9 million distinct CDR3 sequences, 42% of them singletons. The specimen was blood. The receptors were sampled from a woman aged 18-35 years in good health.

As regards this clonotype: A junction boundary mismatches the germline segment, possibly from a read error. The chain carries TRBV12-3 or TRBV12-4 and TRBJ2-5, with 12 nucleotides matching TRBD2. This CDR3 region has 16 residues. CDR3 sequence (DNA): TGTGCCAGTAGTTTTGGACTAGCGGGGAACAAAGAGACCCAGTACTTC. Translating it yields CASSFGLAGNKETQYF.

This clonotype has more than one count but fewer than ten. The V gene is TRBV3-1, the J gene TRBJ1-5; 8 nucleotides align to TRBD1. The V and J ends lost 5 bases and 7 bases, in that order; junction bases with no gene match: 7. The CDR3 length is 14 residues. Germline assignment: CDR1 LGHDT and CDR2 YNNKEL (reference sequence). CDR3 region: CASSSDRGHQPQHF. The DNA of the CDR3 is TGTGCCAGCAGCTCCGACAGGGGACACCAGCCCCAGCATTTT.

The rearrangement uses TRBV29-1 and TRBJ1-2, with D possibly being TRBD1 (5 bases). Trimming took 4 bases from V and 6 from J, leaving 9 bases between them. The germline V gene has CDR1 SQVTM and CDR2 ANQGSEA. There are 11 residues in the CDR3. For the CDR3, the DNA is TGCAGCGTTGTATTGGGGCATGGCTACACCTTC. This sequence encodes CSVVLGHGYTF.

V usage is TRBV7-8 and J usage is TRBJ1-1, with TRBD1 as a possible D gene (5 bases). The CDR3 runs to 14 residues. The ends were cut back, 5 bases at V and 1 base at J, with 11 bases in the middle. Germline V gene data show CDR1 as SGHVS and CDR2 as FQNEAQ. This CDR3 reads CASSPDRQNTEAFF. In nucleotides, the CDR3 is TGTGCCAGCAGCCCCGACAGACAGAACACTGAAGCTTTCTTT. The whole variable domain, filled in from reference TRBV7-8 and TRBJ1-1, reads GAGVSQSPRYKVAKRGQDVALRCDPISGHVSLFWYQQALGQGPEFLTYFQNEAQLDKSGLPSDRFFAERPEGSVSTLKIQRTQQEDSAVYLCASSPDRQNTEAFFGQGTRLTVV.

The rearrangement joins TRBV7-9 to TRBJ2-2; a weak D match, TRBD2 (6 bases). Germline V gene data show CDR1 as SEHNR and CDR2 as FQNEAQ (reference sequence). The CDR3 has 15 residues. Trimming cost V 6 bases and J 1 base, with 12 bases left between them. CDR3 DNA: TGTGCCAGCAGTACTTCCGGGAGGAACACCGGGGAGCTGTTTTTT. Its translation is CASSTSGRNTGELFF.

V is TRBV27 and J is TRBJ2-7; D may correspond to TRBD1 or TRBD2 (6 bases each). CDR3 size: 13 residues. CDR1 is MNHEY, CDR2 SMNVEV, per germline (reference sequence). Trimming pared 4 bases from V and 5 bases from J, leaving 12 bases between. The CDR3: CASSWGAGNEQYF. The CDR3 bases are TGTGCCAGCAGTTGGGGGGCCGGAAACGAGCAGTACTTC.

The chain couples TRBV5-5 to TRBJ2-5; 7 nucleotides agree with TRBD2. From germline, CDR1 is SGHKS and CDR2 YYEKEE (reference sequence). With 3 bases clipped from V and 1 base from J, the junction kept 6 bases outside the gene matches. The CDR3 loop spans 15 amino acids. The CDR3 spells CASSWEGTPQETQYF. CDR3 bases: TGTGCCAGCAGCTGGGAGGGGACTCCCCAAGAGACCCAGTACTTC.

The chain recombines TRBV9 with TRBJ2-5, with 7 bases lining up with TRBD2. J was trimmed by 4 bases and V by 1 base; bases with no gene match: 1. The length of the CDR3 is 13 residues. Per the germline V gene, CDR1 is SGDLS and CDR2 is YYNGEE. The CDR3 loop is CASSVWGGETQYF. CDR3 bases: TGTGCCAGCAGCGTATGGGGGGGAGAGACCCAGTACTTC. Combining the CDR3 with reference TRBV9 and TRBJ2-5 gives the whole variable domain DSGVTQTPKHLITATGQRVTLRCSPRSGDLSVYWYQQSLDQGLQFLIQYYNGEERAKGNILERFSAQQFPDLHSELNLSSLELGDSALYFCASSVWGGETQYFGPGTRLLVL.

Points on this clonotype: A read error is possible here, since a much larger clone lies one base away. The chain uses TRBV20-1 and TRBJ2-5; D gene ambiguous. The J call may be incorrect, as the DNA end agrees better with TRBJ2-1. CDR1 is DFQATT, CDR2 SNEGSKA, per germline (reference sequence). The CDR3 loop spans 11 amino acids. CDR3 nucleotide sequence: TGCAGTGCCGGAGAAGGAGAGACCCAGTTCTTC. Translated, it gives CSAGEGETQFF.

The chain employs TRBV6-2 or TRBV6-3 and TRBJ1-2; D may be TRBD1 (5 bases). The CDR3 sequence is 13 residues long. Per the germline V gene, CDR1 is MNHEY and CDR2 is SVGEGT. Trimming pared 5 bases from V and 8 bases from J, leaving 15 bases between. The chain's CDR3 is CASSDRGRDGYTF. The CDR3, as DNA: TGTGCCAGCAGTGACAGAGGGCGGGACGGCTACACCTTC.

This clonotype was seen a few times. The V gene is TRBV28, the J gene TRBJ2-3; TRBD1 is a possible D gene (6 bases). V was cut by 2 bases and J by 4 bases, with 13 bases left in between. Germline CDR1 reads MDHEN; CDR2 reads SYDVKM. This CDR3 is built from 15 residues. CDR3 in amino acids: CASSLIGQRADTQYF. In DNA form, the CDR3 reads TGTGCCAGCAGTTTAATAGGACAGAGAGCAGATACGCAGTATTTT.

This clonotype was detected a few times. The rearrangement links TRBV3-1 to TRBJ1-2; 7 bases are a match to TRBD1. The CDR3 length is 15 residues. From germline, CDR1 is LGHDT and CDR2 YNNKEL (reference sequence). Germline trimming cut 2 bases from V and 10 bases from J; bases unmatched to any gene: 13. CDR3 nucleotide sequence: TGTGCCAGCAGCCAACCGGGGGACAGCGGTCGGGACTACACCTTC. It is translated as CASSQPGDSGRDYTF.

This clonotype was detected a few times. The chain carries TRBV7-9 and TRBJ1-4; D is unclear. CDR1 is SEHNR, CDR2 FQNEAQ, per germline (reference sequence). V gave up 5 bases and J gave up 0 bases, with 7 bases separating them. The CDR3 has 14 amino acids. Here the CDR3 DNA reads TGTGCCAGCAGCCGCCCTGCAACTAATGAAAAACTGTTTTTT. Amino acids: CASSRPATNEKLFF.

The chain recombines TRBV20-1 with TRBJ1-2; D not certain. V was shortened by 3 bases and J by 4 bases, with 18 bases between the two germline ends. In germline, CDR1 is DFQATT, CDR2 SNEGSKA (reference sequence). CDR3 length: 15 residues. CDR3 sequence reads: CSARGPRAGSYGYTF. CDR3 DNA sequence: TGCAGTGCTAGGGGCCCTCGGGCCGGATCCTATGGCTACACCTTC.